Listed below are T cell receptor beta chains from one sample, sequenced in a study of long-term antiretroviral therapy in people with HIV. The repertoire was sequenced with immunoSEQ multiplex PCR; TCRdb's copy has only in-frame clones and lacks some. This sample carries about 24,000 clones, approximately 81% of them seen once, and the ten largest clones take 16%. Source: unsorted PBMCs, taken at the start of antiretroviral therapy, before treatment. The receptors were gathered from a woman younger than 30 with HIV. Both conserved end residues are part of each CDR3. Each record gives: CDR3 protein, CDR3 DNA, D gene, J gene, clone size, V gene. A D gene is named only where the DNA matches it firmly. Clone size is stated in some rows and not others, as once, few, many or a class when expanded.

CASSTEINQPQHF TGTGCCAGCAGCACCGAGATCAATCAGCCCCAGCATTTT - TRBJ1-5 - TRBV5-4
CASSLLGAQPQHF TGTGCCAGCAGTTTATTGGGGGCCCAGCCCCAGCATTTT - TRBJ1-5 - TRBV28
CASSLGQLAGDKFF TGCGCCAGCAGCTTGGGCCAACTAGCGGGAGATAAGTTCTTC TRBD2 TRBJ2-1 - TRBV5-1
CASKRTGAYNEQFF TGTGCCAGCAAACGTACAGGGGCCTACAATGAGCAGTTCTTC TRBD1 TRBJ2-1 - TRBV28
CASSPSPTDTQYF TGTGCCAGCAGCCCAAGCCCGACAGATACGCAGTATTTT - TRBJ2-3 - TRBV7-2
CASRPGPPYEQYF TGTGCCAGCAGGCCCGGGCCCCCCTACGAGCAGTACTTC - TRBJ2-7 - TRBV28
CASRYRGEANQPQHF TGTGCCAGCAGATATCGGGGCGAGGCCAATCAGCCCCAGCATTTT - TRBJ1-5 - TRBV7-2
CASQGTGDSPLHF TGTGCCAGCCAAGGGACAGGAGATTCACCCCTCCACTTT TRBD1 TRBJ1-6 few TRBV18
CAISVTAGGYTF TGTGCCATCAGTGTAACTGCGGGTGGCTACACCTTC - TRBJ1-2 - TRBV10-3
CASRPGTSTDTQYF TGTGCCAGCAGACCCGGGACTAGCACAGATACGCAGTATTTT - TRBJ2-3 - TRBV28
CASSLQGNQPQHF TGTGCCAGCAGCTTACAGGGCAATCAGCCCCAGCATTTT - TRBJ1-5 few TRBV5-5
CASRSAVGKSNEKLFF TGTGCCAGCAGATCCGCGGTCGGGAAGAGTAATGAAAAACTGTTTTTT - TRBJ1-4 - TRBV5-8
CASSSPTDGYTF TGTGCCAGCAGCTCGCCAACAGATGGCTACACCTTC - TRBJ1-2 - TRBV7-9
CASSFFRGLGYGYTF TGTGCCAGCAGCTTTTTCAGGGGGCTTGGCTATGGCTACACCTTC TRBD1 TRBJ1-2 - TRBV7-8
CASSQEDGGERLEQFF TGCGCCAGCAGCCAAGAAGACGGGGGAGAGCGTTTGGAGCAGTTCTTC - TRBJ2-1 - TRBV4-1
CASSPRARETQYF TGTGCCAGCAGCCCCCGTGCACGGGAGACCCAGTACTTC - TRBJ2-5 - TRBV6-4
CASSGPDTEAFF TGTGCCAGCAGTGGACCAGACACTGAAGCTTTCTTT - TRBJ1-1 - TRBV28
CASSLLQASSGNTIYF TGTGCCAGCAGCTTGCTTCAGGCCAGTAGTGGAAACACCATATATTTT - TRBJ1-3 - TRBV5-6
CASSGEGAFSSDTQYF TGTGCCAGCAGCGGCGAGGGGGCGTTTTCCTCAGATACGCAGTATTTT TRBD1 TRBJ2-3 - TRBV9
CASSFRGVPNYEQYF TGTGCCAGCAGTTTCCGGGGGGTACCCAACTACGAGCAGTACTTC TRBD2 TRBJ2-7 - TRBV27